One sample yielded the 19 T cell receptor beta chains listed below, sequenced in a study of T-cell reconstitution after alpha-beta-depleted transplantation in children. Unique molecular identifiers were used in preparing the TCRbeta library. TCRdb reprocessed the PCR reads with MiXCR, giving one entry per CDR3 protein. The sample lists roughly 610,000 distinct CDR3 sequences; 10% were seen once. Here the sequenced sample was PBMCs from the stem cell graft donor, taken from the stem cell graft. The receptors here all came from a human donor who donated a stem cell graft to a child with acute myeloid leukemia.

The table lists this clonotype with a few counts. The chain carries TRBV6-1 and TRBJ2-7; 11 bases are a match to TRBD2. The CDR3 has 19 residues. V lost 1 base, J lost 0 bases, and 11 bases stayed unmatched. The germline V gene encodes CDR1 MNHNS and CDR2 SASEGT. Here the CDR3 reads CASSEGGGLAGLSSYEQYF. CDR3 coding DNA: TGTGCCAGCAGTGAAGGTGGCGGACTAGCGGGTTTAAGCTCCTACGAGCAGTACTTC.

This clonotype was recorded many times. This chain links TRBV20-1 with TRBJ2-1; a possible D gene is TRBD2 (5 bases). Trimming pared 8 bases from V and 0 bases from J, leaving 11 bases between. CDR3 size: 13 residues. The germline gives CDR1 DFQATT, CDR2 SNEGSKA (reference sequence). The CDR3 DNA sequence: TGCAGTCAAAGCGGTAACTCCTACAATGAGCAGTTCTTC. Amino acid sequence: CSQSGNSYNEQFF.

This clonotype appeared many times. This chain joins TRBV30 and TRBJ2-7; TRBD2 matches at 10 bases. J was trimmed by 6 bases and V by 0 bases; bases with no gene match: 8. This CDR3 region has 15 residues. Germline CDR1 is GTSNPN and CDR2 is SVGIG (reference sequence). The CDR3 bases are TGTGCCTGGAGTGTACATCTAGCGGGAGTAGGCGAGCAGTACTTC. This encodes CAWSVHLAGVGEQYF. The whole variable domain, filled in from reference TRBV30 and TRBJ2-7, reads SQTIHQWPATLVQPVGSPLSLECTVEGTSNPNLYWYRQAAGRGLQLLFYSVGIGQISSEVPQNLSASRPQDRQFILSSKKLLLSDSGFYLCAWSVHLAGVGEQYFGPGTRLTVT.

This clonotype was seen a handful of times. The chain links TRBV7-2 to TRBJ2-2, with 8 bases matching TRBD1. V was clipped by 5 bases and J by 7 bases; unmatched bases: 12. CDR1 is SGHTA and CDR2 is FQGNSA in the germline V gene. The CDR3 extends over 16 amino acids. The CDR3 loop reads CASSPRRPGGHGELFF. CDR3 sequence (DNA): TGTGCCAGCAGCCCAAGACGGCCAGGGGGCCACGGGGAGCTGTTTTTT.

The chain uses TRBV20-1 and TRBJ1-3, with D possibly matching TRBD1 (5 bases). Germline assignment: CDR1 DFQATT and CDR2 SNEGSKA (reference sequence). The germline V and J ends were trimmed by 6 bases and 0 bases, with 18 bases remaining between them. CDR3 length: 16 residues. For the CDR3, the DNA is TGCAGTGCCCCCGAACCGGGGGACTTCTCTGGAAACACCATATATTTT. As protein: CSAPEPGDFSGNTIYF.

CDR3 DNA sequence: TGTGCCAGCAGCCGAACTATGACTAGTGACAATGAGCAGTTCTTC. Amino acid sequence: CASSRTMTSDNEQFF. The chain is built from TRBV3-1 and TRBJ2-1, with TRBD2 as a possible D gene (6 bases). Trimming left V 4 bases short and J 5 bases short, with 15 bases between. The CDR3 sequence is 15 residues long. CDR1 and CDR2 from the germline V gene are LGHDT and YNNKEL (reference sequence).

The rearrangement joins TRBV6-1 to TRBJ2-1; D not resolved. The CDR3 totals 16 residues. The germline V gene encodes CDR1 MNHNS and CDR2 SASEGT. V lost 5 bases to trimming and J lost 8 bases, with 22 bases between them. The CDR3 DNA reads as TGTGCCAGCAGTATATCACGCCCTCTTGAGCGCTATGAGCAGTTCTTC. Amino acid sequence: CASSISRPLERYEQFF.

The J gene is TRBJ2-5, the V gene TRBV2; D is possibly TRBD1 (5 bases). In germline, CDR1 is SNHLY, CDR2 FYNNEI. The length of the CDR3 is 15 residues. The V gene lost 6 bases and the J gene lost 3 bases, with 17 bases spanning the gap. The CDR3 DNA is TGTGCCAGCAGCCCTGGGGCACTCCGGAAAGAGACCCAGTACTTC. Residues: CASSPGALRKETQYF.

This clonotype has at least ten counts. The V gene is TRBV6-2 or TRBV6-3, the J gene TRBJ2-1; the match to TRBD2 covers 8 bases. CDR3 length: 19 residues. The germline gives CDR1 MNHEY, CDR2 SVGEGT. V lost 4 bases and J lost 5; bases outside the gene matches: 19. CDR3 region: CASSFAPGGLAQPHNEQFF. The CDR3 DNA is TGTGCCAGCAGTTTCGCACCGGGCGGACTAGCCCAACCTCACAATGAGCAGTTCTTC.

The chain couples TRBV10-3 to TRBJ1-2; D remains ambiguous. Trimming removed 8 bases from V and 0 bases from J, with 7 bases in between. Germline CDR1 is ENHRY and CDR2 is SYGVKD. The CDR3 has 12 residues. CDR3 sequence (DNA): TGTGCCATCGCAGAAGCTAACTATGGCTACACCTTC. Protein: CAIAEANYGYTF.

Many counts were recorded for this clonotype. The rearrangement joins TRBV29-1 to TRBJ1-1; D gene uncertain. Trimming pared 3 bases from V and 0 bases from J, leaving 8 bases between. The germline gives CDR1 SQVTM, CDR2 ANQGSEA. The CDR3 contains 13 residues. CDR3 sequence (DNA): TGCAGCGTTGACAAGGGTATGAACACTGAAGCTTTCTTT. Translation gives CSVDKGMNTEAFF.

The rearrangement links TRBV29-1 to TRBJ1-5; possibly TRBD1 for D (6 bases). Trimming removed 7 bases at V and 4 bases at J, with 11 bases between. CDR1 and CDR2 from the germline V gene are SQVTM and ANQGSEA. The CDR3 consists of 12 residues. Written as DNA, the CDR3 is TGCAGCGCCGGGACATCTAATCAGCCCCAGCATTTT. Translating gives CSAGTSNQPQHF.

This clonotype was seen repeatedly, ten times or more. The rearrangement uses TRBV7-9 and TRBJ2-5; 11 bases agree with TRBD1. This CDR3 is built from 14 residues. V was pared by 5 bases and J by 7 bases, with 6 bases of the junction left unmatched. Germline V gene sequence: CDR1 SEHNR, CDR2 FQNEAQ (reference sequence). The CDR3 spells CASSPKGQGVTQYF. The CDR3 nucleotides are TGTGCCAGCAGCCCCAAGGGACAGGGGGTGACCCAGTACTTC.

This chain connects TRBV7-8 to TRBJ2-7; possible D gene TRBD1, 6 bases. The germline gives CDR1 SGHVS, CDR2 FQNEAQ. The ends were cut back, 5 bases at V and 6 bases at J, with 20 bases in the middle. The CDR3 runs to 15 residues. DNA for the CDR3: TGTGCCAGCAGCACCCGGGACACCCATTACGTCGAGCAGTACTTC. Translating gives CASSTRDTHYVEQYF.

This clonotype was counted between two and nine times. The rearrangement uses TRBV4-3 and TRBJ1-1; 7 nucleotides agree with TRBD1. The CDR3 length is 18 residues. CDR1 LGHNA and CDR2 YSLEER come from the germline V gene. The V gene end was trimmed by 3 bases and the J gene end by 2 bases; junction bases not matched to a gene: 15. In DNA, the CDR3 is TGCGCCAGCAGCCACGCATACCACCCGGGACAGATAAACACTGAAGCTTTCTTT. It encodes CASSHAYHPGQINTEAFF.

The sample holds a few counts of this clonotype. V is TRBV6-2 or TRBV6-3 and J is TRBJ2-5; D not resolved. V lost 1 base and J 2 bases, leaving 8 bases between the germline ends. CDR3 size: 14 residues. CDR1 MNHEY and CDR2 SVGEGT come from the germline V gene. CDR3 in amino acids: CASSYYGGQETQYF. The CDR3 region has the DNA TGTGCCAGCAGTTACTACGGCGGTCAAGAGACCCAGTACTTC.

This clonotype was picked up many times. The chain joins TRBV4-3 to TRBJ2-3, with 7 bases lining up with TRBD1. CDR3 length equals 15 residues. Germline CDR1 is LGHNA and CDR2 is YSLEER. Trimming removed 4 bases from V and 3 bases from J; junction bases left unmatched: 7. The CDR3 bases are TGCGCCAGCAGCCTTGGCACAGGGGATACAGATACGCAGTATTTT. This encodes CASSLGTGDTDTQYF.

The V and J genes are TRBV29-1 and TRBJ2-7; perhaps TRBD1 as D (6 bases). Germline lookup yields CDR1 SQVTM and CDR2 ANQGSEA. The length of the CDR3 is 13 residues. V lost 3 bases, J lost 4 bases, and 13 bases lay in between. CDR3 in amino acids: CSVETGDRYEQYF. The CDR3 DNA sequence: TGCAGCGTTGAGACAGGTGATCGGTACGAGCAGTACTTC.

This clonotype occurred many times. V is TRBV3-1 and J is TRBJ2-1; 9 nucleotides align to TRBD1. The germline V gene has CDR1 LGHDT and CDR2 YNNKEL (reference sequence). Losses at the gene ends were 4 bases for V and 4 bases for J; bases not matched to a gene: 8. CDR3 length: 16 residues. The CDR3 DNA follows: TGTGCCAGCAGCCCCCCACGGGACAGGGATTACAATGAGCAGTTCTTC. It specifies CASSPPRDRDYNEQFF.